This TCR beta chain emerged from a study of T cell changes during pregnancy in multiple sclerosis (dated by TCRdb to 2018 to 2020). Concerning the study at large: The study looked at changes in the T cell repertoire across pregnancy in women with multiple sclerosis.

V loses 0 bases at its end and J loses 3 bases; junction bases beyond the gene matches: 7. Taken from cysteine to phenylalanine, the CDR3 has 17 residues. The entry retains the CDR3 DNA only, 51 bases that are in frame from base 1. The germline V gene provides CDR1 LGHNA and CDR2 YNFKEQ. Libraries were prepared through the immunoSEQ multiplex PCR assay. In TCRdb, the immuneACCESS table is reduced to in-frame sequences with V and J assigned. These tables do not hold every clone; where another copy was compared, an unresolved V gene accounts for under half, and the others remain unexplained. For this sample the table gives tens of thousands of clones, of which approximately 90% were detected only once. The ten most abundant clones make up 0.7% to 0.9% of the sample. Turning to this clone: Its target antigen remains unknown. Per-nucleotide qualities are absent, and no much larger clonotype sits a single base away.

The rearranged segments are TRBV4-2 and TRBJ1-3; 8 of the junction bases match TRBD1. The sequencing used peripheral blood, collected in the first trimester of pregnancy. The clonotype originates from a female donor in good health, enrolled as a control in a pregnancy study. The nucleotide sequence is given as TGTGCCAGCAGCCAAGAGGGTACAGGGGGTTATGGAAACACCATATATTTT. Translation gives CASSQEGTGGYGNTIYF.